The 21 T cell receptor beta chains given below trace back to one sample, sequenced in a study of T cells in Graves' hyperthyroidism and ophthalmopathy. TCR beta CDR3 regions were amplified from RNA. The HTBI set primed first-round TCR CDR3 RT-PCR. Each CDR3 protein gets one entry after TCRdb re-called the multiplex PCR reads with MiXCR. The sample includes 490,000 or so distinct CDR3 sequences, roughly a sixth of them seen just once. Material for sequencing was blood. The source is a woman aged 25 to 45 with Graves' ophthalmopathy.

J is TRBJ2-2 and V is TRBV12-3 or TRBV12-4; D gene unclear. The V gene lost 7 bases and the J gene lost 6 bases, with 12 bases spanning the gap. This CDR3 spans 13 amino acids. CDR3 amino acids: CASTKSFSGELFF. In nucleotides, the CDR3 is TGTGCCAGCACCAAGAGCTTCTCCGGGGAGCTGTTTTTT.

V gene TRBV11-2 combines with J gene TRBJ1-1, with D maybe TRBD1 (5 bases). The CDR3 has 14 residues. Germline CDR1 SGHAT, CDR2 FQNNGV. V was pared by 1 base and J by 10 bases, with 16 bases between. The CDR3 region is CASSLANGRDAAFF. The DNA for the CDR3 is TGTGCCAGCAGCTTAGCGAACGGAAGGGACGCAGCTTTCTTT.

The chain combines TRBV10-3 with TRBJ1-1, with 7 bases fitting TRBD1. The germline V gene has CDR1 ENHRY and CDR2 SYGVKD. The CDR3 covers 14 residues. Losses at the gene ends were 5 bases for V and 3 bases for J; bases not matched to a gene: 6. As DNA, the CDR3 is TGTGCCATCAGTAAAACAGGGGCGGACACTGAAGCTTTCTTT. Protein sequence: CAISKTGADTEAFF.

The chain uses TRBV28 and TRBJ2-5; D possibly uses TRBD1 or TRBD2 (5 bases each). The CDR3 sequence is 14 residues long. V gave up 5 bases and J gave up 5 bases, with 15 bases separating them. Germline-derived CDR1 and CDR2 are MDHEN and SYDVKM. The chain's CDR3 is CASSLGALGETQYF. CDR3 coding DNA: TGTGCCAGCAGTCTCGGGGCCCTAGGGGAGACCCAGTACTTC.

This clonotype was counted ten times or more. Here the CDR3 DNA reads TGTGCCAGCAGGGGGTTACCCGCCCGCGAGCAGTACTTC. It specifies CASRGLPAREQYF. The chain combines TRBV28 with TRBJ2-7; no clear D. V was clipped by 6 bases and J by 6 bases, with 15 bases between them. Germline V gives CDR1 MDHEN, CDR2 SYDVKM. The CDR3 length is 13 residues.

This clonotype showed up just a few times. Here the CDR3 reads CASSLPSDRSPLGQFF. The CDR3 DNA is TGTGCCAGCAGCCTTCCTAGCGACCGTTCACCCCTTGGGCAGTTCTTC. The V call is TRBV3-1, the J call TRBJ2-1, with a tentative D call TRBD2 (6 bases). This CDR3 contains 16 residues. Germline CDR1 and CDR2: LGHDT and YNNKEL (reference sequence). Trimming removed 4 bases from V and 12 bases from J, with 25 bases in between.

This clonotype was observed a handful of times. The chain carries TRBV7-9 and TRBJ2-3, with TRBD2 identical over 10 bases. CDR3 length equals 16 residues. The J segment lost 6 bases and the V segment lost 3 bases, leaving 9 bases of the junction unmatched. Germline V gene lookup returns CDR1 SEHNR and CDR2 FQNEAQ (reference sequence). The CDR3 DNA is TGTGCCAGCAGCTTTAAACTAGCGGGGCTCCCGGATACGCAGTATTTT. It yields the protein CASSFKLAGLPDTQYF.

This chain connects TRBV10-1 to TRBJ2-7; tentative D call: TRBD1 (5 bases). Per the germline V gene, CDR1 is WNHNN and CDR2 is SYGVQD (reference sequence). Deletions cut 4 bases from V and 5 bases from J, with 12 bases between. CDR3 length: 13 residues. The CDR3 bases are TGCGCCAGCAGTGGTCTGGGGCGCCACGAGCAGTACTTC. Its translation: CASSGLGRHEQYF.

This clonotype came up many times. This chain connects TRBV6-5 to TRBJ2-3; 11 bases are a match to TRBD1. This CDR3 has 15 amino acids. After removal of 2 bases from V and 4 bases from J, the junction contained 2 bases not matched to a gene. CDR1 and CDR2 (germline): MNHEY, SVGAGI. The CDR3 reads CASSYEGQGADTQYF. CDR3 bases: TGTGCCAGCAGTTACGAGGGACAGGGGGCAGATACGCAGTATTTT.

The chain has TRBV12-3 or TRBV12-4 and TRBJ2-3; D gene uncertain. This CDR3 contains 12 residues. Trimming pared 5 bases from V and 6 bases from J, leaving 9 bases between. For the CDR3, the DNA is TGTGCCAGCAGTGATCTATGGGATACGCAGTATTTT. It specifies CASSDLWDTQYF.

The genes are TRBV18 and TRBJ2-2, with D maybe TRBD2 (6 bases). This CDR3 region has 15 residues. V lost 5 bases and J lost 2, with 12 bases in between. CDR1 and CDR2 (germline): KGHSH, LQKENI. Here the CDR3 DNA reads TGTGCCAGCTCAAGGCGGCGGGATAACACCGGGGAGCTGTTTTTT. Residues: CASSRRRDNTGELFF. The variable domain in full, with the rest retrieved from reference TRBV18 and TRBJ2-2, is NAGVMQNPRHLVRRRGQEARLRCSPMKGHSHVYWYRQLPEEGLKFMVYLQKENIIDESGMPKERFSAEFPKEGPSILRIQQVVRGDSAAYFCASSRRRDNTGELFFGEGSRLTVL.

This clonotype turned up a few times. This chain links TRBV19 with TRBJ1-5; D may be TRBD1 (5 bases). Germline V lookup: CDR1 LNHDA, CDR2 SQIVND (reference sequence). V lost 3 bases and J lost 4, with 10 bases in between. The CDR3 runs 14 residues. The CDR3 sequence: CASSMPGPNQPQHF. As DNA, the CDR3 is TGTGCCAGTAGTATGCCGGGACCGAATCAGCCCCAGCATTTT.

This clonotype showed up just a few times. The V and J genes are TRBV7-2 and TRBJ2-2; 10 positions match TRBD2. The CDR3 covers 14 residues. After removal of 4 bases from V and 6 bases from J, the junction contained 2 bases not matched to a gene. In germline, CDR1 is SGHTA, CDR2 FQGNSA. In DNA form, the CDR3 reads TGTGCCAGCAGCTCTCTAGCGGGAGCCGGGGAGCTGTTTTTT. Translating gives CASSSLAGAGELFF.

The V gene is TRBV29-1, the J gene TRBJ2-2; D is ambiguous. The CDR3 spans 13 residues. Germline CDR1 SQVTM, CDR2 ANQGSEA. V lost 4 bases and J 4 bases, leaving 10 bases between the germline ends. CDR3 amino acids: CSVASLVTGELFF. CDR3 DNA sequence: TGCAGCGTTGCCTCGTTGGTCACCGGGGAGCTGTTTTTT.

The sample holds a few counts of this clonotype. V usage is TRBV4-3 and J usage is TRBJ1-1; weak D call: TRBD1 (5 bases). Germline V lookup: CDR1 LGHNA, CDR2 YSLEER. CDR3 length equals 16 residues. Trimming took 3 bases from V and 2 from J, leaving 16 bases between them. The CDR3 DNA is TGCGCCAGCAGCCACCGGGACCGAGAACCCAACACTGAAGCTTTCTTT. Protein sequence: CASSHRDREPNTEAFF.

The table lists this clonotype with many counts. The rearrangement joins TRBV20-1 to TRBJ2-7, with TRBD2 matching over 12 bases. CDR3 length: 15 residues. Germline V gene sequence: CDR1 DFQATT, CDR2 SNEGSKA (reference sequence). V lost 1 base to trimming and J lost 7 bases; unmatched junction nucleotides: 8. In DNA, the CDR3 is TGCAGTGCTAGAGCCCTAGCGGGAGGGCCGCGGGAGCAGTACTTC. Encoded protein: CSARALAGGPREQYF.

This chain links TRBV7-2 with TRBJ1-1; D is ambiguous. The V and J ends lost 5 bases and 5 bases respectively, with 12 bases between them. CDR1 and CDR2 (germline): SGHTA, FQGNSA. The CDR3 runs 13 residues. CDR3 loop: CASSPRAGTEAFF. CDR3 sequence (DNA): TGTGCCAGCAGCCCACGTGCAGGAACTGAAGCTTTCTTT.

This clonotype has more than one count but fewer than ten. The CDR3 sequence: CSAADSRASGTYNEQFF. The CDR3 bases are TGCAGTGCCGCTGACTCGAGGGCTAGCGGGACCTACAATGAGCAGTTCTTC. The V gene is TRBV20-1, the J gene TRBJ2-1, with 9 positions matching TRBD2. The V segment lost 6 bases and the J segment 2 bases; nucleotides outside the gene matches: 14. CDR3 length equals 17 residues. The germline V gene has CDR1 DFQATT and CDR2 SNEGSKA (reference sequence).

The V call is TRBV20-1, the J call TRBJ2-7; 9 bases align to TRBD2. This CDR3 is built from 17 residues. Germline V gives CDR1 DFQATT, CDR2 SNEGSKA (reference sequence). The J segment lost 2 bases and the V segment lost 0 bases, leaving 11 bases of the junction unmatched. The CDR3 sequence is CSARDRVGIAGAYEQYF. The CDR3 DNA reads TGCAGTGCTAGAGATCGAGTAGGAATAGCGGGAGCCTACGAGCAGTACTTC.

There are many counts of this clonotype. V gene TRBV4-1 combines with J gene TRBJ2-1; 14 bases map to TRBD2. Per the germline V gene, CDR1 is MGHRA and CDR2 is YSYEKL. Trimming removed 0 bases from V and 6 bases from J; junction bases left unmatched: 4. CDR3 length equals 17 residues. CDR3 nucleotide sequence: TGCGCCAGCAGCCAAGATTGGGGACTAGCGGGAGTCAATGAGCAGTTCTTC. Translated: CASSQDWGLAGVNEQFF.

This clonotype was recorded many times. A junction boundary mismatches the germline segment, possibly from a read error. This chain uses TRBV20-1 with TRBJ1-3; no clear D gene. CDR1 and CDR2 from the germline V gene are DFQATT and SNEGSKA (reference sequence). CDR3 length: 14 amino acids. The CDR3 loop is CSARGPDSGNTIYF. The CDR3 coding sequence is TGCAGTGCCAGAGGCCCGGACTCTGGAAACACCATATATTTT.